This is a list of T cell receptor beta chains from one sample in a study of neurological immune-mediated disorders. MiXCR, applied by TCRdb to the 5' RACE reads, yields one record per CDR3 protein. The sample has 47,000 or so distinct CDR3 sequences, roughly 10% seen once. The specimen was PBMCs. The receptor set was obtained from a woman aged 35 to 49 in good health. CDR3s include the opening cysteine and the closing phenylalanine or tryptophan. The D gene is left open where the match is weak. The size entry is marked missing in some rows and otherwise reads once, few, many or a size class.

many | TRBJ2-3 | . | TRBV6-5 | CASSYWDRDTDTQYF | TGTGCCAGCAGTTACTGGGACCGAGACACAGATACGCAGTATTTT
. | TRBJ2-2 | TRBD2 | TRBV6-1 | CASMWTSGSGSTGELFF | TGTGCCAGCATGTGGACTAGCGGGAGCGGTAGCACCGGGGAGCTGTTTTTT
many | TRBJ1-3 | . | TRBV15 | CATSRVLATSGNTIYF | TGTGCCACCAGCAGAGTTCTTGCAACATCTGGAAACACCATATATTTT
many | TRBJ2-7 | TRBD1 | TRBV20-1 | CSAEGQIYEQYF | TGCAGTGCTGAGGGACAGATCTACGAGCAGTACTTC
many | TRBJ2-7 | TRBD1 | TRBV5-1 | CASSFGDRAYEQYF | TGCGCCAGCAGCTTTGGGGACAGAGCTTACGAGCAGTACTTC
many | TRBJ2-7 | . | TRBV30 | CAWSVRYEQYF | TGTGCCTGGAGTGTCCGCTACGAGCAGTACTTC
many | TRBJ1-1 | . | TRBV7-2 | CASRKGGGATEAFF | TGTGCCAGCAGGAAGGGCGGCGGGGCCACTGAAGCTTTCTTT
many | TRBJ2-1 | TRBD1 | TRBV24-1 | CATSDLGQGAGNEQFF | TGTGCCACCAGTGATTTGGGACAGGGGGCGGGTAATGAGCAGTTCTTC
. | TRBJ2-1 | . | TRBV6-2/TRBV6-3 | CASSYGRANEQFF | TGTGCCAGCAGTTACGGCAGGGCAAATGAGCAGTTCTTC
many | TRBJ1-2 | . | TRBV7-2 | CASSLGPGKNYGYTF | TGTGCCAGCAGCTTAGGCCCAGGAAAGAACTATGGCTACACCTTC
many | TRBJ1-2 | . | TRBV10-3 | CAISEGGYTF | TGTGCCATCAGTGAGGGAGGCTACACCTTC
many | TRBJ2-1 | . | TRBV20-1 | CSARDSEGTRLDEQFF | TGCAGTGCTAGAGATAGTGAAGGAACTAGACTCGATGAGCAGTTCTTC
. | TRBJ2-1 | . | TRBV4-3 | CASIQVGVQVGDEQFF | TGCGCCAGCATCCAAGTGGGGGTGCAGGTCGGAGATGAGCAGTTCTTC
many | TRBJ2-7 | . | TRBV20-1 | CSAGGGRYEQYF | TGCAGTGCAGGGGGGGGCCGCTACGAGCAGTACTTC
many | TRBJ1-1 | . | TRBV6-5 | CASRQSSTEAFF | TGTGCCAGCAGACAGTCGAGCACTGAAGCTTTCTTT